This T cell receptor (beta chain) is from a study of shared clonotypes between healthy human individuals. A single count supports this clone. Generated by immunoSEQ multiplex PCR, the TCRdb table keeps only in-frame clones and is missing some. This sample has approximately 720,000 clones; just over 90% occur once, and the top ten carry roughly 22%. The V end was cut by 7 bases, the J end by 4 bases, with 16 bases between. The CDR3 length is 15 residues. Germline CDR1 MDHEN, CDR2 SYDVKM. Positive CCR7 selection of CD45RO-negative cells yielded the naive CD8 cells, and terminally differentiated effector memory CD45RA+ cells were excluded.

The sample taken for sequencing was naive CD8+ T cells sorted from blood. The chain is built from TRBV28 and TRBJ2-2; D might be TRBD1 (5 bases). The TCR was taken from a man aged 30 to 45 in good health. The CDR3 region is CASTLRRRATGELFF. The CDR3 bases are TGTGCCAGCACCCTCAGGCGCAGGGCCACCGGGGAGCTGTTTTTT.